This is a list of T cell receptor beta chains from one sample in a study of breast tumors, draining lymph nodes, adjacent tissues. A single record per CDR3 protein comes from TCRdb applying MiXCR to the multiplex PCR reads. The data contain around 150,000 distinct CDR3 sequences, around 24% of them singletons. The sequenced sample consisted of axillary lymph node tissue. These receptor sequences come from a female donor with breast cancer. Some clones in this sample may be carry-over from other donors' samples. The CDR3 runs from the conserved cysteine through the conserved F or W. The D gene is left open where the match is weak. Clone sizes are given selectively: once, few, many, or a class where the clone is expanded.

size | J | V | D | DNA | CDR3
NA | TRBJ2-5 | TRBV19 | TRBD2 | TGTGCCAGTCAGGGTCGGGAGGCCCAGTACTTC | CASQGREAQYF
few | TRBJ2-2 | TRBV18 | NA | TGTGCCAGCTCACCGATCTCCGCGAACACCGGGGAGCTGTTTTTT | CASSPISANTGELFF
NA | TRBJ2-7 | TRBV9 | TRBD2 | TGTGCCAGCAGCGTAGATCCGGGAGGCACCTACGAGCAGTACTTC | CASSVDPGGTYEQYF
many | TRBJ2-3 | TRBV5-1 | NA | TGCGCCAGCAGCTGGGATGGATCTCAGGATACGCAGTATTTT | CASSWDGSQDTQYF
NA | TRBJ2-1 | TRBV5-1 | TRBD2 | TGCGCCAGCCCCCCCTTGACTAGCGGGAATCTCTACAATGAGCAGTTCTTC | CASPPLTSGNLYNEQFF
many | TRBJ2-7 | TRBV20-1 | TRBD1 | TGCAGTGCTGACGACCGACAGGGGATCGAGCAGTACTTC | CSADDRQGIEQYF
NA | TRBJ2-1 | TRBV7-9 | TRBD1 | TGTGCCGTATCGACAGGGGTTACCAATGAGCAGTTCTTC | CAVSTGVTNEQFF
many | TRBJ2-5 | TRBV7-9 | TRBD1 | TGTGCCAGCAGCTTAAACCTAAACAGGGGGCATACAGAGACCCAGTACTTC | CASSLNLNRGHTETQYF
many | TRBJ2-2 | TRBV24-1 | NA | TGTGCCACCAGTGATTTAAGATACGGGAGAGGGAACACCGGGGAGCTGTTTTTT | CATSDLRYGRGNTGELFF
many | TRBJ2-7 | TRBV7-2 | TRBD2 | TGTGCCAGCAGCTTAGTTTCGACTAGCGGGTTGTACGAGCAGTACTTC | CASSLVSTSGLYEQYF
many | TRBJ2-7 | TRBV6-1 | NA | TGTGCCAGCAGTGAAGGGCAGGGACTCTACGAGCAGTACTTC | CASSEGQGLYEQYF
few | TRBJ2-3 | TRBV20-1 | NA | TGCAGTGTGACCGAAACTAGCACAGATACGCAGTGTTTT | CSVTETSTDTQCF
many | TRBJ2-1 | TRBV14 | NA | TGTGCCAGCAGCCAAGAAGGGCGGGGGCACTACAATGAGCAGTTCTTC | CASSQEGRGHYNEQFF
many | TRBJ2-3 | TRBV10-3 | TRBD2 | TGTGCCATCAGGGGGAGCGGGAGGGTCGGAGATACGCAGTATTTT | CAIRGSGRVGDTQYF
NA | TRBJ2-5 | TRBV7-6 | NA | TGTGCCAGCAGCTTAAGCGCTAGCGCAGAGACCCAGTACTTC | CASSLSASAETQYF
many | TRBJ2-6 | TRBV5-6 | NA | TGTGCCAGCTTGCGACCTGGGGCCAACGTCCTGACTTTC | CASLRPGANVLTF
many | TRBJ2-1 | TRBV20-1 | TRBD2 | TGCAGTGCCTCCCGTAGCGGGAGGACTAATGAGCAGTTCTTC | CSASRSGRTNEQFF
many | TRBJ2-1 | TRBV5-4 | TRBD1 | TGTGCCAGCAGCTCAGGACAGGGGAACAATGAGCAGTTCTTC | CASSSGQGNNEQFF
many | TRBJ2-1 | TRBV24-1 | NA | TGTGCCACCTCCACCAGTAAAGAAGGCAATGAGCAGTTCTTC | CATSTSKEGNEQFF
many | TRBJ1-4 | TRBV7-9 | NA | TGTGCCAGCAGCTTTACTGAGGGGATTAAAGATAATGAAAAACTGTTTTTT | CASSFTEGIKDNEKLFF
many | TRBJ2-2 | TRBV24-1 | NA | TGTGCCACCAGTGACCCAGGCCAGAACAGGGCCGGGGAGCTGTTTTTT | CATSDPGQNRAGELFF
many | TRBJ2-1 | TRBV7-2 | NA | TGTGCCAGCAGCTTTTCCAGGGGCCTGTCAAACTCCTACAATGAGCAGTTCTTC | CASSFSRGLSNSYNEQFF
few | TRBJ1-6 | TRBV28 | NA | TGTGCCAGCAGTTTAGTCAGAAGAAATTCACCCCTCCACTTT | CASSLVRRNSPLHF
many | TRBJ2-1 | TRBV5-1 | NA | TGCGCCAGCCGTCGGGATGTCTGGGGAACGGGCAATGAGCAGTTCTTC | CASRRDVWGTGNEQFF
few | TRBJ1-2 | TRBV27 | TRBD1 | TGTGCCAGCAGTCTCTCGCGGACAGGGAACTATGGCTACACCTTC | CASSLSRTGNYGYTF
many | TRBJ2-1 | TRBV6-1 | NA | TGTGCCAGCAGTGAACAATGGAGCGGTTACTCCTACAATGAGCAGTTCTTC | CASSEQWSGYSYNEQFF